A single sample gave rise to the 15 T cell receptor beta chains below, sequenced in a study of T cell changes during pregnancy in multiple sclerosis. Data came from immunoSEQ multiplex PCR; TCRdb stores just in-frame clones and leaves some out. Altogether roughly 27,000 clones are present, just over 90% being singletons, with the ten largest covering 0.6% to 0.9%. The sequences come from CD4+ T cells from peripheral blood mononuclear cells, collected in the first trimester of pregnancy. The receptors were gathered from a female donor with multiple sclerosis, enrolled in a pregnancy study.

The chain employs TRBV5-4 and TRBJ2-2; 9 nucleotides align to TRBD2. The germline V gene has CDR1 SGHNT and CDR2 YYREEE (reference sequence). The CDR3 is made up of 16 amino acids. The V segment lost 4 bases and the J segment 3 bases; nucleotides outside the gene matches: 7. DNA for the CDR3: TGTGCCAGCAGCGATGGGACTAGCAGAGACACCGGGGAGCTGTTTTTT. This gives the protein CASSDGTSRDTGELFF.

The chain is built from TRBV7-2 and TRBJ1-1; 7 bases are a match to TRBD1. Germline lookup yields CDR1 SGHTA and CDR2 FQGNSA. Trimming cost V 5 bases and J 4 bases; bases outside gene matches: 7. The CDR3 contains 14 residues. The CDR3 sequence: CASSVGHRGTEAFF. The CDR3 DNA reads as TGTGCCAGCAGCGTCGGCCACAGGGGCACTGAAGCTTTCTTT.

The chain links TRBV9 to TRBJ1-2; D is perhaps TRBD1 (5 bases). Germline V lookup: CDR1 SGDLS, CDR2 YYNGEE. The CDR3 contains 13 residues. V lost 4 bases and J lost 9, with 16 bases in between. DNA for the CDR3: TGTGCCAGCAGCAGTAACGGGGGGGTGCGCTACACCTTC. The encoded protein is CASSSNGGVRYTF.

The chain employs TRBV4-1 and TRBJ1-3, with TRBD1 identical over 10 bases. The J segment lost 0 bases and the V segment lost 1 base, leaving 9 bases of the junction unmatched. CDR3 length: 19 amino acids. From germline, CDR1 is MGHRA and CDR2 YSYEKL. The DNA of the CDR3 is TGCGCCAGCAGCCAAGCTCGACGACAGGGGGCGGACTCTGGAAACACCATATATTTT. Residues: CASSQARRQGADSGNTIYF.

V is TRBV7-8 and J is TRBJ2-3, with 14 nucleotides matching TRBD2. V shed 7 bases, J shed 6 bases, and the junction held 3 bases outside the gene matches. In germline, CDR1 is SGHVS, CDR2 FQNEAQ. The length of the CDR3 is 14 residues. The CDR3 region is CASKWTSGGDTQYF. The CDR3 DNA reads TGTGCCAGCAAATGGACTAGCGGGGGGGATACGCAGTATTTT.

V gene TRBV5-6 combines with J gene TRBJ1-3; D is undetermined. Germline V gene sequence: CDR1 SGHDT, CDR2 YYEEEE. The CDR3 sequence is 14 residues long. Trimming stripped 6 bases from V and 3 bases from J, with 13 bases between. This chain's CDR3 is CASTRYFDGNTIYF. The CDR3 nucleotides are TGTGCCAGCACGCGCTACTTCGATGGAAACACCATATATTTT.

The genes are TRBV6-1 and TRBJ2-3; 9 bases line up with TRBD2. Looked up from germline, CDR1 is MNHNS and CDR2 is SASEGT. V was clipped by 2 bases and J by 0 bases; unmatched bases: 3. The CDR3 totals 16 residues. CDR3 protein: CASSETAGGSTDTQYF. The CDR3 coding sequence is TGTGCCAGCAGTGAAACAGCGGGGGGCAGCACAGATACGCAGTATTTT.

This clone appeared a single time. V is TRBV2 and J is TRBJ2-3; TRBD1 matches 7 bases. The CDR3 spans 12 residues. With 5 bases clipped from V and 4 bases from J, the junction kept 0 bases outside the gene matches. CDR1 is SNHLY and CDR2 is FYNNEI in the germline V gene. CDR3 residues: CASSTGADTQYF. In DNA form, the CDR3 reads TGTGCCAGCAGTACAGGGGCAGATACGCAGTATTTT.

This clone was seen a single time. V gene TRBV10-3 combines with J gene TRBJ2-7; tentative D call: TRBD2 (5 bases). V was clipped by 2 bases and J by 5 bases, with 10 bases between them. This CDR3 comprises 13 residues. CDR1 is ENHRY, CDR2 SYGVKD, per germline. As DNA, the CDR3 is TGTGCCATCAGTGAGCTGGAGGATGACGAGCAGTACTTC. As protein: CAISELEDDEQYF.

This clone was seen more than once but under ten times. This chain uses TRBV30 with TRBJ1-2; weak D call: TRBD1 (5 bases). Germline V gene lookup returns CDR1 GTSNPN and CDR2 SVGIG (reference sequence). This CDR3 spans 14 amino acids. The V end was cut by 1 base, the J end by 1 base, with 10 bases between. CDR3 in amino acids: CAWSERGINYGYTF. Written as DNA, the CDR3 is TGTGCCTGGAGTGAAAGGGGTATTAACTATGGCTACACCTTC.

The chain carries TRBV5-1 and TRBJ2-1; 9 nucleotides match TRBD2. The CDR3 extends over 15 amino acids. Germline V CDR1 and CDR2: SGHRS, YFSETQ. Trimming cost V 2 bases and J 4 bases; bases outside gene matches: 4. Here the CDR3 reads CASSLAGGLYNEQFF. The CDR3 nucleotides read TGCGCCAGCAGCTTAGCGGGGGGACTTTACAATGAGCAGTTCTTC.

The chain uses TRBV7-2 and TRBJ2-7, with TRBD1 matching over 11 bases. V shed 5 bases and J 4 bases; nucleotides not matched to a gene: 7. This CDR3 spans 15 amino acids. In germline, CDR1 is SGHTA, CDR2 FQGNSA. The CDR3 DNA is TGTGCCAGCAGCCCTTGGACAGGGGGCAATTACGAGCAGTACTTC. It is translated as CASSPWTGGNYEQYF. Complete variable domain (other parts from reference TRBV7-2 and TRBJ2-7): GAGVSQSPSNKVTEKGKDVELRCDPISGHTALYWYRQSLGQGLEFLIYFQGNSAPDKSGLPSDRFSAERTGGSVSTLTIQRTQQEDSAVYLCASSPWTGGNYEQYFGPGTRLTVT.

The chain couples TRBV11-2 to TRBJ1-1; TRBD1 might be the D (6 bases). Germline loops: CDR1 SGHAT, CDR2 FQNNGV. V was shortened by 3 bases and J by 4 bases, with 15 bases between the two germline ends. This CDR3 is built from 15 residues. Here the CDR3 DNA reads TGTGCCAGCAGCTTCCAAGGACAGTCGGGCACTGAAGCTTTCTTT. Its translation: CASSFQGQSGTEAFF. Variable domain in full (rest from reference TRBV11-2 and TRBJ1-1): EAGVAQSPRYKIIEKRQSVAFWCNPISGHATLYWYQQILGQGPKLLIQFQNNGVVDDSQLPKDRFSAERLKGVDSTLKIQPAKLEDSAVYLCASSFQGQSGTEAFFGQGTRLTVV.

The chain joins TRBV4-1 to TRBJ1-1, with a weak D call TRBD1 (5 bases). Deletions cut 3 bases from V and 5 bases from J, with 34 bases between. Germline lookup yields CDR1 MGHRA and CDR2 YSYEKL. The CDR3 has 21 amino acids. The DNA for the CDR3 is TGCGCCAGCAGCCAGGAAAATCGCCTCATGACCCTTAAGGGGTCTGGTACTGAAGCTTTCTTT. Its translation: CASSQENRLMTLKGSGTEAFF.

This rearrangement joins TRBV5-4 to TRBJ1-3; D is ambiguous. Per germline, CDR1 SGHNT and CDR2 YYREEE (reference sequence). Between the trimmed V and J ends, which lost 4 bases and 3 bases, there was a span of 11 bases. The CDR3 length is 14 residues. Written as DNA, the CDR3 is TGTGCCAGCAGCCGATCAACGAGTGGAAACACCATATATTTT. Translated, it gives CASSRSTSGNTIYF.